The present entry profiles one T cell receptor beta chain with its context. The entry originates in a study of shared T cell receptors in the human thymus. This CDR3 spans 15 amino acids. CDR1 and CDR2 from the germline V gene are SGHRS and YFSETQ. The V segment lost 4 bases and the J segment 4 bases; nucleotides outside the gene matches: 9. The repertoire was sequenced with immunoSEQ multiplex PCR; TCRdb's copy has only in-frame clones and lacks some. The sample has more than 550,000 clones; around 87% are singletons. The data were also submitted as part of a second study, on human thymus T cells. In that study: Thymic tissue was derived from resections collected during corrective heart surgery.

The chain employs TRBV5-1 and TRBJ1-2, with 8 bases identical to TRBD1. The sample comprised thymocytes. The clonotype was recovered from a boy younger than two with a congenital heart defect. CDR3 bases: TGCGCCAGCAGCAGGGGCGGACAGGGAGGCTATGGCTACACCTTC. Its protein is CASSRGGQGGYGYTF.